Sequencing of this T cell receptor beta chain was carried out in a study of control samples from healthy donors and cancer patients. TCRdb keeps only in-frame clones here, not all; method: immunoSEQ multiplex PCR. The table has fewer than 300,000 clones, roughly 82% seen once. The TCR sequence derives from an older woman with lung cancer. The sequenced sample was PBMCs.

This CDR3 is CASSNHLLAGGTDTQYF. The CDR3 DNA is TGTGCCAGCAGTAACCACTTACTAGCGGGGGGCACAGATACGCAGTATTTT. This chain joins TRBV6-2 or TRBV6-3 and TRBJ2-3; 11 positions match TRBD2. Trimming at V came to 5 bases and at J to 1 base, leaving 8 bases not matched to a gene. Germline CDR1 is MNHEY and CDR2 is SVGEGT. The CDR3 has 17 amino acids.